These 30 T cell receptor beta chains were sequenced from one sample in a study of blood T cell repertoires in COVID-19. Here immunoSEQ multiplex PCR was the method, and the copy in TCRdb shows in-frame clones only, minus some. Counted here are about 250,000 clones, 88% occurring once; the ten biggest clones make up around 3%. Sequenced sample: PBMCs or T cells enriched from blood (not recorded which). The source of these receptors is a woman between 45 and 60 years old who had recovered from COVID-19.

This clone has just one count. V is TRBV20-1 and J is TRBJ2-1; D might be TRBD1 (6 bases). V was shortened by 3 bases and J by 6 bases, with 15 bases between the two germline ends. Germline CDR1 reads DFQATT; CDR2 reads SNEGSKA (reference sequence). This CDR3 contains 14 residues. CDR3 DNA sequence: TGCAGTGCTAGTAAACTACAGGGTCCCAATGAGCAGTTCTTC. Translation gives CSASKLQGPNEQFF.

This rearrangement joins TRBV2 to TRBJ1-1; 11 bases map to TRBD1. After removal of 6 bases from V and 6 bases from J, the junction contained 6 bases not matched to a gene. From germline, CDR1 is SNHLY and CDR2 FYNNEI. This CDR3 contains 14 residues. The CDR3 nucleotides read TGTGCCAGCAGGCCGGGACAGGGGGTACCTGAAGCTTTCTTT. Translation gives CASRPGQGVPEAFF. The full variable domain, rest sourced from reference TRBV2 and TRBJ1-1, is EPEVTQTPSHQVTQMGQEVILRCVPISNHLYFYWYRQILGQKVEFLVSFYNNEISEKSEIFDDQFSVERPDGSNFTLKIRSTKLEDSAMYFCASRPGQGVPEAFFGQGTRLTVV.

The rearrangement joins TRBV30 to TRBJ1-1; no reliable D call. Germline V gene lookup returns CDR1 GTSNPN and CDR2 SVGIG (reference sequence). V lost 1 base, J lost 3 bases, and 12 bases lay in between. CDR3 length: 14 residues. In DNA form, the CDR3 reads TGTGCCTGGAGTGCCCGGGGTGAGGACACTGAAGCTTTCTTT. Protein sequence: CAWSARGEDTEAFF.

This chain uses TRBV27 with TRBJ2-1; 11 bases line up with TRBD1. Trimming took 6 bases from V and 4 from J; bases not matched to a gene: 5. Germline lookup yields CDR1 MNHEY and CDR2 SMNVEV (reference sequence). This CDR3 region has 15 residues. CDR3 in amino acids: CASSEGQGAYNEQFF. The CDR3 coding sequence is TGTGCCAGCAGCGAAGGACAGGGGGCATACAATGAGCAGTTCTTC.

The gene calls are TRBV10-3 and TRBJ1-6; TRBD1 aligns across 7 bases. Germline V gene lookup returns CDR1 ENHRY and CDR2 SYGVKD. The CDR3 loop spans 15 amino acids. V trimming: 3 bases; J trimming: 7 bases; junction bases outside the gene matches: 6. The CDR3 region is CAISDRAGGNSPLHF. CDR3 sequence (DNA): TGTGCCATCAGTGACCGAGCAGGGGGAAATTCACCCCTCCACTTT.

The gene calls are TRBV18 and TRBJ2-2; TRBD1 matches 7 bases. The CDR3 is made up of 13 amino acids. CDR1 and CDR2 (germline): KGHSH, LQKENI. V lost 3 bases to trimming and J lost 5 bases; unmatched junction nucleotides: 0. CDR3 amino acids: CASSPTGTGELFF. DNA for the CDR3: TGTGCCAGCTCACCGACAGGGACCGGGGAGCTGTTTTTT.

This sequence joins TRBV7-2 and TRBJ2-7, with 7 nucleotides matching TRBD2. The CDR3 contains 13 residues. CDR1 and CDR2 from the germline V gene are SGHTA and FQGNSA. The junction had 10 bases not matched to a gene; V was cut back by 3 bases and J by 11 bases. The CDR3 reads CASSFPGLTWKYF. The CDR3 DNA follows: TGTGCCAGCAGCTTCCCGGGACTAACGTGGAAGTACTTC.

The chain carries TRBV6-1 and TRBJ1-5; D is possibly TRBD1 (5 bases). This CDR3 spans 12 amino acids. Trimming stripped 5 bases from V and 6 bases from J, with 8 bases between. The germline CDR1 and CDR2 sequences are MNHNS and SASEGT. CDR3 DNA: TGTGCCAGCAGTACTCAGGGTCAGCCCCAGCATTTT. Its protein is CASSTQGQPQHF.

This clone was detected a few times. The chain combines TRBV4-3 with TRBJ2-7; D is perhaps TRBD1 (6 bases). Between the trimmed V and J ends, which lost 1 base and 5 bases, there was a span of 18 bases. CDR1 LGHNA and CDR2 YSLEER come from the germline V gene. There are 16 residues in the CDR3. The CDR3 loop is CASSQVAYRVRNEQYF. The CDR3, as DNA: TGCGCCAGCAGCCAAGTTGCCTACAGGGTCAGGAACGAGCAGTACTTC.

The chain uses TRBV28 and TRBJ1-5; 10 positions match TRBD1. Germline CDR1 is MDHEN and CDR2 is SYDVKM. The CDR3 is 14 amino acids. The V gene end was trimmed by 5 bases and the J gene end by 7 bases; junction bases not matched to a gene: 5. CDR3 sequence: CASSQDRGFQPQHF. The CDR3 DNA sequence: TGTGCCAGCAGTCAGGACAGGGGGTTCCAGCCCCAGCATTTT.

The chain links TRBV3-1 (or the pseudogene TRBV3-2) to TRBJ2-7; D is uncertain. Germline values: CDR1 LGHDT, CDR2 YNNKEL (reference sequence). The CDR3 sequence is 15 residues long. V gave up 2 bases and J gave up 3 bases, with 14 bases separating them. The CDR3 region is CASSQKPTLFYEQYF. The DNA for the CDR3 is TGTGCCAGCAGCCAAAAACCCACACTATTCTACGAGCAGTACTTC.

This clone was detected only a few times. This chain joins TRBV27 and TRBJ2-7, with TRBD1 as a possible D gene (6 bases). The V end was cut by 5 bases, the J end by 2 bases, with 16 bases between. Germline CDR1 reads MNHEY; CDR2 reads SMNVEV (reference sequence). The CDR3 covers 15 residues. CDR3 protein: CASSARGRGTYEQYF. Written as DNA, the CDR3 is TGTGCCAGCAGTGCGAGGGGCAGGGGTACCTACGAGCAGTACTTC.

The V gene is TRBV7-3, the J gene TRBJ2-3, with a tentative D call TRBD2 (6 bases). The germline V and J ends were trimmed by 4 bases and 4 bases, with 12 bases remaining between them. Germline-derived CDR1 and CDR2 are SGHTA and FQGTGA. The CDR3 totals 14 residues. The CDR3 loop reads CASSSGSGADTQYF. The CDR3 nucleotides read TGTGCCAGCAGCTCGGGATCGGGGGCAGATACGCAGTATTTT.

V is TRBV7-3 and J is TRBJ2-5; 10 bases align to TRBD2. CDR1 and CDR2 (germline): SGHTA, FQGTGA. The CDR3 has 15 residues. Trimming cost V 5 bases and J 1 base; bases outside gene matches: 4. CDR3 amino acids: CASSQGLASQETQYF. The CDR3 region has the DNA TGTGCCAGCAGCCAGGGACTAGCGAGCCAAGAGACCCAGTACTTC.

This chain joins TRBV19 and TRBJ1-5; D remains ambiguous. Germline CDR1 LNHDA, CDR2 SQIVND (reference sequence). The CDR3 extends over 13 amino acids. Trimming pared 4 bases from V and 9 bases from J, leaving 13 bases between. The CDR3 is CASSREWDRPQHF. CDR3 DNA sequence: TGTGCCAGTAGTAGGGAGTGGGATAGGCCCCAGCATTTT.

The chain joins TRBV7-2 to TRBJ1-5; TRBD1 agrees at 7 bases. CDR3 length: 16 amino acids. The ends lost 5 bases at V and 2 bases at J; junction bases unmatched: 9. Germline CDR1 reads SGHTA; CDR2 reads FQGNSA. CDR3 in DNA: TGTGCCAGCAGCCCAAGGTCAGGGGGAGGCAATCAGCCCCAGCATTTT. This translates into CASSPRSGGGNQPQHF.

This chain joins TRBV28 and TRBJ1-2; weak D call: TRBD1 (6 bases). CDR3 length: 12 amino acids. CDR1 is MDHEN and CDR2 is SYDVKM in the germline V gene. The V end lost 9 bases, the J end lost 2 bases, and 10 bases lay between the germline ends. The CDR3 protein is CASGQLNYGYTF. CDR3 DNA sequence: TGTGCCAGTGGACAGCTCAACTATGGCTACACCTTC.

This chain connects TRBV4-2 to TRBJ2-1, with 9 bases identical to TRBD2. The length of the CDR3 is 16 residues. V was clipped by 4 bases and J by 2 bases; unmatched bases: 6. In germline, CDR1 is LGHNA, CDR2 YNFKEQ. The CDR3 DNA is TGTGCCAGCAGCCCTTCGGCTAGCGGGACCTACAATGAGCAGTTCTTC. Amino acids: CASSPSASGTYNEQFF.

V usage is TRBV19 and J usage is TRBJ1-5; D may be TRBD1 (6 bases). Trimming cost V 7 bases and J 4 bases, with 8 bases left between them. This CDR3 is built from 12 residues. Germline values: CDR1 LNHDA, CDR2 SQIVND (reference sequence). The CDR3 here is CASTTGNQPQHF. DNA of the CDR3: TGTGCCAGTACAACAGGGAATCAGCCCCAGCATTTT.

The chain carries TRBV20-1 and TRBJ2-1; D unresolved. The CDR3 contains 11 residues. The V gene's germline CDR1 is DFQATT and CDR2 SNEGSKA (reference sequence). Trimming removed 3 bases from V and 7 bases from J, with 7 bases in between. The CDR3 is CSASQVNEQFF. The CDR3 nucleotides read TGCAGTGCTAGTCAGGTTAATGAGCAGTTCTTC.

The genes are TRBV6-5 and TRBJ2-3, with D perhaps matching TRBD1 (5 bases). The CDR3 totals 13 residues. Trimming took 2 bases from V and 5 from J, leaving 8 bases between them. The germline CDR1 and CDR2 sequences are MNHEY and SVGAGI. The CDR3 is CASSYQGGDTQYF. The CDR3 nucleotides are TGTGCCAGCAGTTACCAGGGTGGAGATACGCAGTATTTT.

The chain's CDR3 is CASSKRGGNTEAFF. The CDR3 bases are TGTGCCAGCAGTAAGAGGGGGGGGAACACTGAAGCTTTCTTT. The rearrangement uses TRBV2 and TRBJ1-1, with a tentative D call TRBD1 (6 bases). The CDR3 runs 14 residues. V shed 5 bases and J shed 1 base, with 11 bases lying between them. In germline, CDR1 is SNHLY, CDR2 FYNNEI.

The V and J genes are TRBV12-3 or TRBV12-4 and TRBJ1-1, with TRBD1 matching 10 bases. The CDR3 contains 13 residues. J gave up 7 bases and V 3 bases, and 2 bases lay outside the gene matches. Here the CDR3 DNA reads TGTGCCAGCAGTTTTGGACAGGGGGGTGAAGCTTTCTTT. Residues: CASSFGQGGEAFF.

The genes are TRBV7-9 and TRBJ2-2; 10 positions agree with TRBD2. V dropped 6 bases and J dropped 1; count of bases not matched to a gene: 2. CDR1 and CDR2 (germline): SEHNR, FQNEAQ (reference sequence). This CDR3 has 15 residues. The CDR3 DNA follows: TGTGCCAGCAGAAGCGGGAGGGGGAACACCGGGGAGCTGTTTTTT. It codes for CASRSGRGNTGELFF.

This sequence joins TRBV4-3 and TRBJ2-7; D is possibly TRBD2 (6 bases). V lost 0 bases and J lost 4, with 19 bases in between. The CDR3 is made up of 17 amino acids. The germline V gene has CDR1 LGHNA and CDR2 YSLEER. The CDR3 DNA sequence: TGCGCCAGCAGCCAAGATCTTGGCGGGACCGGCCAGTACGAGCAGTACTTC. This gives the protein CASSQDLGGTGQYEQYF.

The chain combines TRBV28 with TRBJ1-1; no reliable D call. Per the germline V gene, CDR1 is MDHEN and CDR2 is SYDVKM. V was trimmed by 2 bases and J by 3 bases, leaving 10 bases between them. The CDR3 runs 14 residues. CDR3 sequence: CASSLIYRHTEAFF. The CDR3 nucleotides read TGTGCCAGCAGTTTAATCTACAGACACACTGAAGCTTTCTTT.

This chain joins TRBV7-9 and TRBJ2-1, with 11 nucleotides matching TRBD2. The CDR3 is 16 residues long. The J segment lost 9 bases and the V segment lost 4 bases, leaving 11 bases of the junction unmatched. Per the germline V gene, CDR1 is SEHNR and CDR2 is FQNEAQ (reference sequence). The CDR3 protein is CASSSQTSGAASEQFF. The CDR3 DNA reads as TGTGCCAGCAGCTCCCAGACTAGCGGGGCCGCGAGTGAGCAGTTCTTC.

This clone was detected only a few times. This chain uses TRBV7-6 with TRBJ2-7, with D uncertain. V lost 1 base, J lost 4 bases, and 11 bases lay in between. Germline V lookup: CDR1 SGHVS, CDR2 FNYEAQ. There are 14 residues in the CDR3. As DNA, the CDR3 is TGTGCCAGCAGCTTAGACAGCCGAAGATACGAGCAGTACTTC. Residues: CASSLDSRRYEQYF.

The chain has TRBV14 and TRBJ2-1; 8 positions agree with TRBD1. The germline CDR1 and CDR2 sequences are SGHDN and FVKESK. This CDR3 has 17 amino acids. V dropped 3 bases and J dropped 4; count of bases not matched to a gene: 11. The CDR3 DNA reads TGTGCCAGCAGCCAGAGAGCAGGGGGCGTGGGGTACAATGAGCAGTTCTTC. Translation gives CASSQRAGGVGYNEQFF.

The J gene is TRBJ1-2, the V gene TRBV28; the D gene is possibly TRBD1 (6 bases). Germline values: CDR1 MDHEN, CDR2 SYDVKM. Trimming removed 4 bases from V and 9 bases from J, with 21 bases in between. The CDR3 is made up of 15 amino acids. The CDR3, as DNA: TGTGCCAGCAGTTCCATGACCGGGACAACCATTCGCTACACCTTC. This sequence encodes CASSSMTGTTIRYTF.